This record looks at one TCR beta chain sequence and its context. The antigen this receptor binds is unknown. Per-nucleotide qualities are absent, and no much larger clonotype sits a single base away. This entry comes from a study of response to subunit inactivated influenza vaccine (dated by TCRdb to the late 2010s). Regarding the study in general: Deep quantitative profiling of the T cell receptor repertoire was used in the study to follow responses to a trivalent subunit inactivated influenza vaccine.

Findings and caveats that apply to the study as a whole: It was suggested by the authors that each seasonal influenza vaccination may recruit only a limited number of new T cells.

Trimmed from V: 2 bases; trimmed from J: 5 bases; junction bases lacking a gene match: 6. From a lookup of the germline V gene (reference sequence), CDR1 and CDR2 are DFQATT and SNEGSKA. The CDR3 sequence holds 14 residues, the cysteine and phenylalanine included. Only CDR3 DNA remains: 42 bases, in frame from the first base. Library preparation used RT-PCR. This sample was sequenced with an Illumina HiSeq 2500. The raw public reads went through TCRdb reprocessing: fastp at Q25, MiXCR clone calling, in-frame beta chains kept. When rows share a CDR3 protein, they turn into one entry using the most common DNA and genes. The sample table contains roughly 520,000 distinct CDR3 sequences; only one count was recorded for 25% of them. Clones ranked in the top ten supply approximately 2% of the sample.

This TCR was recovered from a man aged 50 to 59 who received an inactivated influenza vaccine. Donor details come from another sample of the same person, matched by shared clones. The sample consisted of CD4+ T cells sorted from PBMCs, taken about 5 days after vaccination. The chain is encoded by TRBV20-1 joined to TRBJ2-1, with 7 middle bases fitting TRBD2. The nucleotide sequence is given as TGCAGTGCTAGACCTAGCGGACCCGACAATGAGCAGTTCTTC. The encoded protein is CSARPSGPDNEQFF.